The sequence of this T cell receptor beta chain was determined in a study of shared clonotypes between healthy human individuals. Whole-study context: Each donor's CD8 memory used one plate, CD8 naive two, each CD4 subset three. Study-level results: Clonotype sharing among donors was thought likely to change with sequencing depth.

As to this clone: The antigen is undetermined.

Data came from immunoSEQ multiplex PCR; TCRdb stores just in-frame clones and leaves some out. The sample gives roughly 1,800,000 clones, about 94% of which show up once; less than 1.5% is in the top ten. V was cut by 3 bases and J by 0 bases, with 12 bases left in between. The V gene's germline CDR1 is MNHNS and CDR2 SASEGT. The CDR3 length is 17 residues. CD8 cells regarded as naive lacked CD45RO, were positively chosen for CCR7, and omitted terminally differentiated effector memory CD45RA+ cells. This receptor was identified in a man aged 18 to 29 in good health. The specimen was naive CD8+ T cells sorted from blood. This chain joins TRBV6-1 and TRBJ1-6; no clear D gene. The CDR3 bases are TGTGCCAGCAGTGAGGAGACCCACCCCTCCTATAATTCACCCCTCCACTTT. Its protein is CASSEETHPSYNSPLHF.